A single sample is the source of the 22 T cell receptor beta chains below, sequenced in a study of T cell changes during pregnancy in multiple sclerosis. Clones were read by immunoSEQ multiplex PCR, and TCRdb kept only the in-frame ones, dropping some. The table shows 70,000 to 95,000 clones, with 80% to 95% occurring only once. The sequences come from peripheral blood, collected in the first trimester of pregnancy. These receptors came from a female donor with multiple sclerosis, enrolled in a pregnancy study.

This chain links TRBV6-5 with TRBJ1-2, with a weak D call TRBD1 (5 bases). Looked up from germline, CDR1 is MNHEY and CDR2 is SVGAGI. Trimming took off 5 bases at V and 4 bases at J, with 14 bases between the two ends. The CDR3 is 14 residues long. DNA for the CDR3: TGTGCCAGCAGTCCCATCCGGACACCCTATGGCTACACCTTC. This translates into CASSPIRTPYGYTF.

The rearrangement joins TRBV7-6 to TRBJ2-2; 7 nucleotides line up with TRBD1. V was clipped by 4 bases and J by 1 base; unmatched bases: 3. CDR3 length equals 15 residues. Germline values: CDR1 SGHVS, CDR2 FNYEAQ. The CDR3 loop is CASSSGGLNTGELFF. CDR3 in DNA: TGTGCCAGCAGCTCAGGGGGATTGAACACCGGGGAGCTGTTTTTT.

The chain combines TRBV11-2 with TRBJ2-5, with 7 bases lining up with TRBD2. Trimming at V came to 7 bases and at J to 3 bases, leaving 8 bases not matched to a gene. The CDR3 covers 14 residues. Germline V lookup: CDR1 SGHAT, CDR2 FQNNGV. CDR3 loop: CASTPWAGEETQYF. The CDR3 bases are TGTGCCAGCACCCCATGGGCGGGGGAAGAGACCCAGTACTTC.

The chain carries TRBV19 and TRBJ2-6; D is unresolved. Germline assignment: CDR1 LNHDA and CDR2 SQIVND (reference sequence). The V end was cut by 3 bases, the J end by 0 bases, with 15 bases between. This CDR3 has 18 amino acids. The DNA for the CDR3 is TGTGCCAGTAGTATTGCTATCAAAAGTGCCTCTGGGGCCAACGTCCTGACTTTC. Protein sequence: CASSIAIKSASGANVLTF.

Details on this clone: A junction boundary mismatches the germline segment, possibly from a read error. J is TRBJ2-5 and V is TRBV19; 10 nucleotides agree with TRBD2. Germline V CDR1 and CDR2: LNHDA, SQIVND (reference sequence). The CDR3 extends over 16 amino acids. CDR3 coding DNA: TGTGCCAGTAGTATGCCGCTAGCGGGGGACCAGGAGACCCAGTACTTC. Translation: CASSMPLAGDQETQYF.

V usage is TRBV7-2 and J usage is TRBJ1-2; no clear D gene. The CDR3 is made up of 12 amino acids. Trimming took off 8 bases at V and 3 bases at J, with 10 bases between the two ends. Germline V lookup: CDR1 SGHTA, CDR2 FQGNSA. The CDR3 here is CASPGEDYGYTF. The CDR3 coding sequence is TGTGCCAGCCCCGGGGAGGACTATGGCTACACCTTC.

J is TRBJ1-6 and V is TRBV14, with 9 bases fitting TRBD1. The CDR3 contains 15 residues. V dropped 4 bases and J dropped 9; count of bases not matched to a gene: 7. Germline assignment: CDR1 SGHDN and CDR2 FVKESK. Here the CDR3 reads CASSLRTGAGSPLHF. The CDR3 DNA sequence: TGTGCCAGCAGCCTAAGGACAGGGGCTGGTTCACCCCTCCACTTT.

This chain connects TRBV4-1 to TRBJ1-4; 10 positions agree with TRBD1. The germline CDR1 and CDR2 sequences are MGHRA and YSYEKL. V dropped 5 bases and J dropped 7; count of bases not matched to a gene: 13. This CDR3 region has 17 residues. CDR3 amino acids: CASSVSGTGVISEKLFF. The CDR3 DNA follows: TGCGCCAGCAGCGTCTCCGGGACAGGGGTTATTAGTGAAAAACTGTTTTTT.

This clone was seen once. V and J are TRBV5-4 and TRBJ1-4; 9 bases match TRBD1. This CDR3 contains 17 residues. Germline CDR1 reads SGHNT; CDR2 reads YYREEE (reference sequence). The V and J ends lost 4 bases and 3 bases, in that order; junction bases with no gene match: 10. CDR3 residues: CASSRPGQGAPNEKLFF. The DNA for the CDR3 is TGTGCCAGCAGCAGACCGGGACAGGGAGCGCCTAATGAAAAACTGTTTTTT.

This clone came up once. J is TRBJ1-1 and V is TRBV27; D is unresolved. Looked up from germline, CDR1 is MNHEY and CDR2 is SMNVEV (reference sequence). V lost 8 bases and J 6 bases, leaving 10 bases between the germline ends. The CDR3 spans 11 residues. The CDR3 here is CASAGWAEAFF. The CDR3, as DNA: TGTGCCAGCGCCGGGTGGGCTGAAGCTTTCTTT.

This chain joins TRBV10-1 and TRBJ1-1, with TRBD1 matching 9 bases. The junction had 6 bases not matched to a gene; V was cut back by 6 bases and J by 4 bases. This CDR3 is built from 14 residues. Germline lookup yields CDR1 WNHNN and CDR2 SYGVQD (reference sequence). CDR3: CASSRDRAPTEAFF. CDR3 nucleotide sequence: TGCGCCAGCAGCCGGGACAGGGCCCCCACTGAAGCTTTCTTT.

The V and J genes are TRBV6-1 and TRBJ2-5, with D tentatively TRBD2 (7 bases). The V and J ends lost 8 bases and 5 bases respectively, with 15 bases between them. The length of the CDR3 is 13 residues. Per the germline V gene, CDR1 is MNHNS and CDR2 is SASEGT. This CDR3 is CASDGGRRETQYF. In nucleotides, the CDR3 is TGTGCCAGCGACGGGGGGCGGCGGGAGACCCAGTACTTC.

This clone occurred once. The CDR3 bases are TGTGCCAGCAGTGACGAGGGGGTCTCCGAGCAGTACTTC. Its translation is CASSDEGVSEQYF. V usage is TRBV2 and J usage is TRBJ2-7; tentative D call: TRBD1 (6 bases). Germline V gene lookup returns CDR1 SNHLY and CDR2 FYNNEI. With 3 bases removed from V and 6 bases from J, the gap between germline ends came to 12 bases. The CDR3 is 13 residues long.

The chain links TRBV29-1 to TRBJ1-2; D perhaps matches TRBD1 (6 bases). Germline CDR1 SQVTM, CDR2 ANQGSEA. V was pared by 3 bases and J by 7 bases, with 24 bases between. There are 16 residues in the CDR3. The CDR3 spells CSVDAGAIRQGGGYTF. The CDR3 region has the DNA TGCAGCGTTGATGCAGGGGCGATACGCCAAGGGGGTGGCTACACCTTC.

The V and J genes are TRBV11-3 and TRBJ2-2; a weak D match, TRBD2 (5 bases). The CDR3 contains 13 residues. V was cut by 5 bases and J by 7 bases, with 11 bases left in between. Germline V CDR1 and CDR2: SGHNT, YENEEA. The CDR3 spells CASSRNSGGELFF. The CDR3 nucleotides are TGTGCCAGCAGCAGGAACAGCGGCGGGGAGCTGTTTTTT.

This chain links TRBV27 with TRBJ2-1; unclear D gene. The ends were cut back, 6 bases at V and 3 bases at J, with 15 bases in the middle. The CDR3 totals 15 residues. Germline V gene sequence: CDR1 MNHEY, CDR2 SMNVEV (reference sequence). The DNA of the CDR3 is TGTGCCAGCAGGGCTCTGGAGCGCGACTACAATGAGCAGTTCTTC. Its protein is CASRALERDYNEQFF.

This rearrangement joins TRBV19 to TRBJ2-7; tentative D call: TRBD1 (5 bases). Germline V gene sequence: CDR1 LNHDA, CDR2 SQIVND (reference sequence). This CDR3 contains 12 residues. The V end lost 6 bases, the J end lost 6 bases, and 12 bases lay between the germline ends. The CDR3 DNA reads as TGTGCCAGTAGCTGGTCCACAGGCGAGCAGTACTTC. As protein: CASSWSTGEQYF.

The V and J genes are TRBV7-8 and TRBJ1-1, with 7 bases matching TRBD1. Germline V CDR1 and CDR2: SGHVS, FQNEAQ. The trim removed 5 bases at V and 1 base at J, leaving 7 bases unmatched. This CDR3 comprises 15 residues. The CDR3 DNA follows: TGTGCCAGCAGCCCGGGACAGAGGGGGAACACTGAAGCTTTCTTT. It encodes CASSPGQRGNTEAFF.

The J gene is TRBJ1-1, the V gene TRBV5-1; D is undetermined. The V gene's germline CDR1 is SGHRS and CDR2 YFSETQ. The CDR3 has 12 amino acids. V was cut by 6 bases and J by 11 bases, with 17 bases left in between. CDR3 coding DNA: TGCGCCAGCACCAATTCGAACAGTGGGGCTTTCTTT. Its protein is CASTNSNSGAFF.

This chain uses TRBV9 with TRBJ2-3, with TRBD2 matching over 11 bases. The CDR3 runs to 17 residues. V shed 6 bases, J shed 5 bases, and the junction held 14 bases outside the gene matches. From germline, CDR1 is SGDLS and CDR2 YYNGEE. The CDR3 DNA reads TGTGCCAGCAATATTTCCCCCGGGACTAGCGGCGAAGATACGCAGTATTTT. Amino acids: CASNISPGTSGEDTQYF.

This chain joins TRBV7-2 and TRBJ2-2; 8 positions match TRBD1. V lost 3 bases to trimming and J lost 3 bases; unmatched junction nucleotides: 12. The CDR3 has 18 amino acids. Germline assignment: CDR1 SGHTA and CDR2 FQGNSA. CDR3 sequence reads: CASSFPTEGQGDTGELFF. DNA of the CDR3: TGTGCCAGCAGCTTCCCCACAGAAGGACAGGGTGACACCGGGGAGCTGTTTTTT.

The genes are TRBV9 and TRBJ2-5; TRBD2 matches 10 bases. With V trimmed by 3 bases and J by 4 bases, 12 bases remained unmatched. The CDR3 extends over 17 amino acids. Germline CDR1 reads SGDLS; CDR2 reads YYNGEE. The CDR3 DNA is TGTGCCAGCAGCGCACTCCGAAGCGGGGGGGCCCTAGAGACCCAGTACTTC. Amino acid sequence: CASSALRSGGALETQYF.